A single TCR beta chain is shown here with its context. The sample originates from a study of blood T cell repertoires in COVID-19. Here immunoSEQ multiplex PCR was the method, and the copy in TCRdb shows in-frame clones only, minus some. The table lists some 150,000 clones, more than 75% of them singletons. V lost 0 bases to trimming and J lost 4 bases; unmatched junction nucleotides: 8. CDR1 ENHRY and CDR2 SYGVKD come from the germline V gene. The length of the CDR3 is 17 residues. The chain joins TRBV10-3 to TRBJ1-4; 7 nucleotides match TRBD1. The receptor's source is a woman aged 70-85 years with COVID-19, enrolled during active disease. The sample taken for sequencing was peripheral blood. The chain's CDR3 is CAISESAGGHINEKLFF. CDR3 sequence (DNA): TGTGCCATCAGTGAGTCGGCAGGGGGACACATTAATGAAAAACTGTTTTTT.